These T cell receptor beta chains were read from a single sample in a study of naive and memory T cell subsets. TCRdb re-called the UMI-ligation and nested PCR reads through MiXCR, storing one row per CDR3 protein. The sample holds roughly 140,000 distinct CDR3 sequences, approximately 15% seen once. The sequenced sample was naive CD4+ T cells from blood. These TCRs come from a human donor in good health. Each CDR3 is given with its conserved first and last residue. D genes are given only for firm matches. A row's size may be missing; if present it is once, few, many or a size class.

J gene: TRBJ2-2; V gene: TRBV4-3; D gene: TRBD2; clone size: -; CDR3 protein: CASSREGATGELFF; CDR3 DNA: TGCGCCAGCAGCCGGGAGGGTGCCACCGGGGAGCTGTTTTTT
J gene: TRBJ1-4; V gene: TRBV5-1; D gene: TRBD1; clone size: -; CDR3 protein: CASSLASGGPEKLFF; CDR3 DNA: TGCGCCAGCAGCTTGGCCTCAGGGGGGCCTGAAAAACTGTTTTTT
J gene: TRBJ1-1; V gene: TRBV2; D gene: -; clone size: few; CDR3 protein: CASSVLPAGTLNTEAFF; CDR3 DNA: TGTGCCAGCAGTGTTCTGCCCGCAGGGACGTTGAACACTGAAGCTTTCTTT
J gene: TRBJ1-5; V gene: TRBV29-1; D gene: -; clone size: few; CDR3 protein: CSVVSGINQPQHF; CDR3 DNA: TGCAGCGTTGTTTCCGGGATCAATCAGCCCCAGCATTTT
J gene: TRBJ2-7; V gene: TRBV6-6; D gene: TRBD1; clone size: many; CDR3 protein: CASSPPEGTGYF; CDR3 DNA: TGTGCCAGCAGTCCCCCAGAAGGGACAGGGTACTTC
J gene: TRBJ1-1; V gene: TRBV19; D gene: -; clone size: -; CDR3 protein: CASSIVPTEAFF; CDR3 DNA: TGTGCCAGTAGTATCGTTCCCACTGAAGCTTTCTTT
J gene: TRBJ2-5; V gene: TRBV6-5; D gene: -; clone size: few; CDR3 protein: CASSRYGQNRKETQYF; CDR3 DNA: TGTGCCAGCAGTCGGTATGGACAGAATCGCAAAGAGACCCAGTACTTC
J gene: TRBJ1-5; V gene: TRBV6-2/TRBV6-3; D gene: -; clone size: -; CDR3 protein: CASNDEGGNQPQHF; CDR3 DNA: TGTGCCAGCAATGATGAGGGAGGGAATCAGCCCCAGCATTTT
J gene: TRBJ2-5; V gene: TRBV5-1; D gene: TRBD1; clone size: -; CDR3 protein: CASSSGTGGAEETQYF; CDR3 DNA: TGCGCCAGCAGCTCTGGGACAGGGGGCGCGGAGGAGACCCAGTACTTC
J gene: TRBJ1-4; V gene: TRBV25-1; D gene: -; clone size: -; CDR3 protein: CASRRGVEKLFF; CDR3 DNA: TGTGCCAGCAGGCGGGGTGTGGAAAAACTGTTTTTT
J gene: TRBJ1-5; V gene: TRBV20-1; D gene: -; clone size: many; CDR3 protein: CSARVNSNQPQHF; CDR3 DNA: TGCAGTGCTAGGGTTAATAGCAATCAGCCCCAGCATTTT
J gene: TRBJ1-4; V gene: TRBV20-1; D gene: TRBD1; clone size: -; CDR3 protein: CSARGTGNEKLFF; CDR3 DNA: TGCAGTGCTAGGGGGACAGGGAATGAAAAACTGTTTTTT
J gene: TRBJ2-2; V gene: TRBV20-1; D gene: -; clone size: many; CDR3 protein: CSARDRTVNTGELFF; CDR3 DNA: TGCAGTGCTAGAGATCGGACAGTGAACACCGGGGAGCTGTTTTTT
J gene: TRBJ2-7; V gene: TRBV6-6; D gene: TRBD1; clone size: few; CDR3 protein: CASRTTGTGTYEQYF; CDR3 DNA: TGTGCCAGCAGAACCACCGGGACAGGGACCTACGAGCAGTACTTC
J gene: TRBJ2-7; V gene: TRBV29-1; D gene: TRBD1; clone size: -; CDR3 protein: CSVGGTVYEQYF; CDR3 DNA: TGCAGCGTTGGAGGGACAGTCTACGAGCAGTACTTC
J gene: TRBJ2-2; V gene: TRBV29-1; D gene: -; clone size: many; CDR3 protein: CSARTRPNTGELFF; CDR3 DNA: TGCAGCGCCCGAACACGACCGAACACCGGGGAGCTGTTTTTT
J gene: TRBJ2-5; V gene: TRBV19; D gene: -; clone size: few; CDR3 protein: CASSDSGIQETQYF; CDR3 DNA: TGTGCCAGTAGTGACTCGGGGATCCAAGAGACCCAGTACTTC
J gene: TRBJ1-5; V gene: TRBV12-5; D gene: -; clone size: few; CDR3 protein: CASGFQPSSPGGNSQPQHF; CDR3 DNA: TGTGCTAGTGGTTTCCAACCCTCCTCACCGGGGGGTAATAGTCAGCCCCAGCATTTT
J gene: TRBJ2-7; V gene: TRBV9; D gene: -; clone size: few; CDR3 protein: CASSVDAGTYEQYF; CDR3 DNA: TGTGCCAGCAGCGTAGATGCAGGGACCTACGAGCAGTACTTC
J gene: TRBJ2-7; V gene: TRBV7-9; D gene: TRBD1; clone size: -; CDR3 protein: CASSPRLRDRGRLASEQYF; CDR3 DNA: TGTGCCAGCAGCCCCCGGTTAAGGGACAGGGGACGTTTGGCCTCCGAGCAGTACTTC
J gene: TRBJ2-2; V gene: TRBV10-3; D gene: -; clone size: -; CDR3 protein: CAISEVFPTKGGELFF; CDR3 DNA: TGTGCCATCAGTGAGGTGTTTCCGACCAAGGGCGGGGAGCTGTTTTTT
J gene: TRBJ2-3; V gene: TRBV6-5; D gene: TRBD2; clone size: -; CDR3 protein: CASSRLAGTDTQYF; CDR3 DNA: TGTGCCAGCAGCCGACTAGCGGGCACAGATACGCAGTATTTT
J gene: TRBJ2-1; V gene: TRBV3-1; D gene: -; clone size: few; CDR3 protein: CASSPRWDHGVNEQFF; CDR3 DNA: TGTGCCAGCAGCCCCCGCTGGGACCACGGCGTTAATGAGCAGTTCTTC
J gene: TRBJ2-7; V gene: TRBV29-1; D gene: TRBD1; clone size: -; CDR3 protein: CSVDRGSEQYF; CDR3 DNA: TGCAGCGTGGACAGGGGTTCCGAGCAGTACTTC
J gene: TRBJ2-7; V gene: TRBV11-1; D gene: TRBD1; clone size: few; CDR3 protein: CASSEGQSEGEQYF; CDR3 DNA: TGTGCCAGCAGCGAGGGACAGTCTGAAGGCGAGCAGTACTTC
J gene: TRBJ2-2; V gene: TRBV20-1; D gene: -; clone size: few; CDR3 protein: CSARAPSVNTGELFF; CDR3 DNA: TGCAGTGCTAGGGCCCCTAGCGTGAACACCGGGGAGCTGTTTTTT
J gene: TRBJ2-7; V gene: TRBV30; D gene: -; clone size: few; CDR3 protein: CAWSPSSYEQYF; CDR3 DNA: TGTGCCTGGAGCCCTAGCTCCTACGAGCAGTACTTC
J gene: TRBJ1-1; V gene: TRBV5-1; D gene: -; clone size: -; CDR3 protein: CASSLGPAEAFF; CDR3 DNA: TGCGCCAGCAGCCTCGGGCCCGCTGAAGCTTTCTTT
J gene: TRBJ1-2; V gene: TRBV7-9; D gene: -; clone size: few; CDR3 protein: CASSPVGTNYGYTF; CDR3 DNA: TGTGCCAGCAGCCCTGTTGGGACAAACTATGGCTACACCTTC
J gene: TRBJ2-7; V gene: TRBV20-1; D gene: TRBD2; clone size: few; CDR3 protein: CSAEAGTKNYEQYF; CDR3 DNA: TGCAGTGCCGAGGCCGGGACTAAAAACTACGAGCAGTACTTC
J gene: TRBJ2-3; V gene: TRBV30; D gene: -; clone size: few; CDR3 protein: CAWSGQARDTQYF; CDR3 DNA: TGTGCCTGGAGTGGACAAGCCCGAGATACGCAGTATTTT
J gene: TRBJ2-5; V gene: TRBV5-1; D gene: -; clone size: few; CDR3 protein: CASSPRGGNNQETQYF; CDR3 DNA: TGCGCCAGCAGCCCCCGGGGCGGGAATAACCAAGAGACCCAGTACTTC
J gene: TRBJ1-1; V gene: TRBV7-9; D gene: -; clone size: few; CDR3 protein: CGSVITGVNTEAFF; CDR3 DNA: TGTGGCAGCGTTATAACTGGGGTGAACACTGAAGCTTTCTTT
J gene: TRBJ2-3; V gene: TRBV7-3; D gene: -; clone size: few; CDR3 protein: CASSSTRPYRDCYTDTQYF; CDR3 DNA: TGTGCCAGCAGCTCCACCAGGCCCTACCGGGACTGCTACACAGATACGCAGTATTTT
J gene: TRBJ2-6; V gene: TRBV4-2; D gene: TRBD1; clone size: few; CDR3 protein: CASSYRGPSSGANVLTF; CDR3 DNA: TGTGCCAGCAGCTACAGGGGGCCGAGCTCTGGGGCCAACGTCCTGACTTTC
J gene: TRBJ2-3; V gene: TRBV29-1; D gene: -; clone size: many; CDR3 protein: CSVERRGTQYF; CDR3 DNA: TGCAGCGTTGAAAGGAGAGGGACGCAGTATTTT
J gene: TRBJ1-2; V gene: TRBV20-1; D gene: -; clone size: -; CDR3 protein: CSAREGGLYGYTF; CDR3 DNA: TGCAGTGCTAGAGAGGGGGGATTATATGGCTACACCTTC
J gene: TRBJ2-7; V gene: TRBV7-2; D gene: -; clone size: few; CDR3 protein: CASSQEFSSHEQYF; CDR3 DNA: TGTGCCAGCAGCCAAGAATTCTCTAGCCACGAGCAGTACTTC
J gene: TRBJ2-7; V gene: TRBV6-5; D gene: TRBD1; clone size: few; CDR3 protein: CASRQQGTGEQYF; CDR3 DNA: TGTGCCAGCAGACAACAGGGGACGGGCGAGCAGTACTTC
J gene: TRBJ1-5; V gene: TRBV7-2; D gene: -; clone size: few; CDR3 protein: CASSLGASSNQPQHF; CDR3 DNA: TGTGCCAGCAGCTTAGGGGCGAGTAGCAATCAGCCCCAGCATTTT
J gene: TRBJ2-1; V gene: TRBV7-2; D gene: -; clone size: few; CDR3 protein: CASSPDRSYNEQFF; CDR3 DNA: TGTGCCAGCAGCCCGGATCGCTCCTACAATGAGCAGTTCTTC